These T cell receptor beta chains were read from a single sample in a study of response to subunit inactivated influenza vaccine. TCRdb passed the RT-PCR reads through MiXCR, listing each CDR3 protein once. The sample yields 600,000 to 850,000 distinct CDR3 sequences, around 15% seen once. The source material was PBMCs from blood, sampled roughly 2 weeks before vaccination. These receptor sequences come from a man in his fifties who received an inactivated influenza vaccine. Each CDR3 is given with its conserved first and last residue. Each record gives: D gene, V gene, clone size, J gene, CDR3 DNA, CDR3 protein. D genes are given only for firm matches. Clone size, where shown, is once, few, many, or a class for clones that have expanded.

-	TRBV3-1	few	TRBJ1-1	TGTGCCAGCAGAGGAGGGGACACTGAAGCTTTCTTT	CASRGGDTEAFF
-	TRBV4-3	-	TRBJ1-4	TGCGTCAGCAGCCAAGATCCAGGTGGTAATGAAAAACTGTTTTTT	CVSSQDPGGNEKLFF
-	TRBV6-5	many	TRBJ1-1	TGTGCCAGCAGTTACCCCTTTGCGGGGTTGTACACTGAAGCTTTCTTT	CASSYPFAGLYTEAFF
-	TRBV6-1	-	TRBJ1-1	TGTGCCATCCAGGGATATGGGAACACTGAAGCTTTCTTT	CAIQGYGNTEAFF
-	TRBV6-1	-	TRBJ2-7	TGTGCCAGCAGTGTTCTAAGGGCCTACGAGCAGTACTTC	CASSVLRAYEQYF
-	TRBV6-1	few	TRBJ1-2	TGTGCCAGCAGTGAAGCCAGGAAATATGGCTACACCTTC	CASSEARKYGYTF
-	TRBV7-9	-	TRBJ2-5	TGTGCCAGCAGCTTCCGTGGGGATTGGCAAGAGACCCAGTACTTC	CASSFRGDWQETQYF
-	TRBV20-1	few	TRBJ2-3	TGCAGTGCTAGGAGTCCGGGGGAGGCAGATACGCAGTATTTT	CSARSPGEADTQYF
-	TRBV5-1	-	TRBJ2-7	TGCGCCAGCAGCTTGGGCGTGGTTGCGGGGTACGAGCAGTACTTC	CASSLGVVAGYEQYF
-	TRBV20-1	-	TRBJ2-3	TGCAGTGCTAGGCCCCCGTCCCTGACTAGCACAGATACGCAGTATTTT	CSARPPSLTSTDTQYF
TRBD1	TRBV5-1	few	TRBJ2-3	TGCGCCAGCAGCTTGGTCAGGGGGCACGACACAGATACGCAGTATTTT	CASSLVRGHDTDTQYF
TRBD1	TRBV5-6	-	TRBJ2-7	TGTGCCAGCAGGGGAGGGGGGACAGGGTCCTACGAACAGTACTTC	CASRGGGTGSYEQYF
TRBD2	TRBV5-1	-	TRBJ2-5	TGCGCCAGCAGCTTGGTCCTGGCGGGAGGGCCGAGGGGGCAAGAGACCCAGTACTTC	CASSLVLAGGPRGQETQYF
TRBD2	TRBV20-1	-	TRBJ2-3	TGCAGTGCTAGAGCGGTGGGCGGGGGAAGCACAGATACGCAGTATTTT	CSARAVGGGSTDTQYF
-	TRBV5-1	-	TRBJ1-1	TGCGCCAGCAGCTTGATGACGGGAACTGAAGCTTTCTTT	CASSLMTGTEAFF
-	TRBV14	-	TRBJ2-5	TGTGCCAGCAGCCAAGATGGCCAGACGCTACAGTACTTC	CASSQDGQTLQYF
-	TRBV29-1	-	TRBJ2-4	TGCAGCGTTCAAGCCCGGGGGGCCAAAAACATTCAGTACTTC	CSVQARGAKNIQYF
TRBD2	TRBV10-3	few	TRBJ2-7	TGTGCCATCAGGGGTGGGACTAATTCCTACGAGCAGTACTTC	CAIRGGTNSYEQYF
-	TRBV7-9	-	TRBJ2-1	TGTGCCAGCAGCTTAGGAGGGGTTGACGTGCAGTTCTTC	CASSLGGVDVQFF
-	TRBV20-1	-	TRBJ2-3	TGCAGTGCTAGACCCCAAGGGGGACATTACTCCACAGATACGCAGTATTTT	CSARPQGGHYSTDTQYF
-	TRBV5-6	many	TRBJ2-1	TGTGCCAGCAGCTTGTTAGCAGGCCTGGCGTACAATGAGCAGTTCTTC	CASSLLAGLAYNEQFF
-	TRBV5-6	-	TRBJ1-1	TGTGCCAGCAGCCCACCAGCGGGATCTGAAGCTTTCTTT	CASSPPAGSEAFF